This T cell receptor beta chain was documented in a study of cytomegalovirus exposure and HLA in healthy donors. Study outcomes and limitations: In vitro, a few CMV-associated chains proved specific for CMV antigens.

The CDR3 is 18 residues long. Looked up from germline, CDR1 is GTSNPN and CDR2 is SVGIG (reference sequence). The V gene end was trimmed by 4 bases and the J gene end by 4 bases; junction bases not matched to a gene: 16. About this clone: The antigen is unknown.

It was with 60 Vbeta and 13 Jbeta primers that the PCR ran. Only in-frame clones appear in the TCRdb table, and some are missing; sequencing was by immunoSEQ multiplex PCR. The sample shows a few hundred thousand clones, roughly 80% of them seen only once. The chain has TRBV30 and TRBJ1-6; 7 bases fit TRBD1. The sample was PBMCs. This TCR came from a girl aged 10 to 17 in good health and CMV-seronegative. Written as DNA, the CDR3 is TGTGCCTGGAACCCCGGGCACAGGGGAACCTATTATAATTCACCCCTCCACTTT. Translated: CAWNPGHRGTYYNSPLHF.